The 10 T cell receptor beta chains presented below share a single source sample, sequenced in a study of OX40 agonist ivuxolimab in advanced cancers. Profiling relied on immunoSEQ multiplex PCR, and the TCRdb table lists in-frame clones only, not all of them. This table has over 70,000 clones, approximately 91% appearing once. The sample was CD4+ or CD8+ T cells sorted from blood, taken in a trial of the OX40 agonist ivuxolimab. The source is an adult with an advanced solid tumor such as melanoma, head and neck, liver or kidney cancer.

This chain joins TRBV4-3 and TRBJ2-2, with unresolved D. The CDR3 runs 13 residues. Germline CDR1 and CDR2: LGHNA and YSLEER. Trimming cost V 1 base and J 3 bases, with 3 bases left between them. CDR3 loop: CASSQGYTGELFF. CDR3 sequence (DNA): TGCGCCAGCAGCCAAGGCTACACCGGGGAGCTGTTTTTT.

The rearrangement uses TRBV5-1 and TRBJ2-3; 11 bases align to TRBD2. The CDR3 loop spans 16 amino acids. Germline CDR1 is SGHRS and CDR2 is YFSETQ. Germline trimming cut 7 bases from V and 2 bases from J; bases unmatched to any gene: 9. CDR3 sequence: CASGPGTSGNTDTQYF. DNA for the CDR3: TGCGCCAGCGGCCCAGGGACTAGCGGAAACACAGATACGCAGTATTTT. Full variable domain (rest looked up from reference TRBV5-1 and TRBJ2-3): KAGVTQTPRYLIKTRGQQVTLSCSPISGHRSVSWYQQTPGQGLQFLFEYFSETQRNKGNFPGRFSGRQFSNSRSEMNVSTLELGDSALYLCASGPGTSGNTDTQYFGPGTRLTVL.

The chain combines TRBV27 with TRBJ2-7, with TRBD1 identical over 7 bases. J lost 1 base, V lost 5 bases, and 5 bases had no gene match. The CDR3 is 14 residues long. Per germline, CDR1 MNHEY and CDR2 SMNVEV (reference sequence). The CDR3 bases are TGTGCCAGCAGTCCCCAACAGGGGTCCTACGAGCAGTACTTC. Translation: CASSPQQGSYEQYF.

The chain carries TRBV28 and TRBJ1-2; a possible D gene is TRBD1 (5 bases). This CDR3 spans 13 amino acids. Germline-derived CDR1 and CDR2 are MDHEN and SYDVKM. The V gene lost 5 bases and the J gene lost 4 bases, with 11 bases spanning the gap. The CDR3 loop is CASSRRQPYGYTF. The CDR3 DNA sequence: TGTGCCAGCAGTCGTCGACAGCCCTATGGCTACACCTTC.

The CDR3 nucleotides read TGTGCCAGCAGCTTATTGGGACAGGGGGGAAATGAGCAGTTCTTC. It encodes CASSLLGQGGNEQFF. This rearrangement joins TRBV7-9 to TRBJ2-1; 11 positions agree with TRBD1. The CDR3 sequence is 15 residues long. Trimming removed 2 bases from V and 7 bases from J; junction bases left unmatched: 4. Germline V CDR1 and CDR2: SEHNR, FQNEAQ (reference sequence).

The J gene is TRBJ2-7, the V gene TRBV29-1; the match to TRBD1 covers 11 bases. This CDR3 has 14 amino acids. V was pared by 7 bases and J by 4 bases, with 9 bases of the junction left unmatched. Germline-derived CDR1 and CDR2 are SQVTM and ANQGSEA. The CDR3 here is CSGRGQGAKYEQYF. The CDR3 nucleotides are TGCAGCGGCCGAGGACAGGGGGCAAAGTACGAGCAGTACTTC.

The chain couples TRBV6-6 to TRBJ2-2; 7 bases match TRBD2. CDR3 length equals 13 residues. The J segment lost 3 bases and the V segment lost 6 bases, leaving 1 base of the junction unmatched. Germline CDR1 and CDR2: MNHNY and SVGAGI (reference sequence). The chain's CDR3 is CASSLADTGELFF. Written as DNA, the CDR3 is TGTGCCAGCAGCCTAGCGGACACCGGGGAGCTGTTTTTT.

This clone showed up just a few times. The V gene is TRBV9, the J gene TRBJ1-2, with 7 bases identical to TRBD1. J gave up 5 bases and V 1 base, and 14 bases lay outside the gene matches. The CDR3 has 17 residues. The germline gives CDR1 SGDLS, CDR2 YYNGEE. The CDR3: CASSVLDRTPLPYGYTF. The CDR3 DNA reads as TGTGCCAGCAGCGTATTGGACAGGACGCCTTTACCTTATGGCTACACCTTC.

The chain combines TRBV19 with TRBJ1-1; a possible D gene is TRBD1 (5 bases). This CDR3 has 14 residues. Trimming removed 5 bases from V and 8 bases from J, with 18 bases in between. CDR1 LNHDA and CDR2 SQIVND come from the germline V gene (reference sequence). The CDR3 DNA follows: TGTGCCAGTAGTCCTGTGCACGAGGGACGGGAAGCTTTCTTT. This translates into CASSPVHEGREAFF. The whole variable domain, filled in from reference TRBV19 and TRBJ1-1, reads DGGITQSPKYLFRKEGQNVTLSCEQNLNHDAMYWYRQDPGQGLRLIYYSQIVNDFQKGDIAEGYSVSREKKESFPLTVTSAQKNPTAFYLCASSPVHEGREAFFGQGTRLTVV.

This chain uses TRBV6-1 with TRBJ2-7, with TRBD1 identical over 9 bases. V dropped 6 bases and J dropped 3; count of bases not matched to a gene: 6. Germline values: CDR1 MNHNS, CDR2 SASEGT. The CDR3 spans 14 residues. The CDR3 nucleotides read TGTGCCAGCAGGTTACCGGGACAGGGCTACGAGCAGTACTTC. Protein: CASRLPGQGYEQYF.